This TCR beta chain derives from a study of blood T cell repertoires in COVID-19. Whole-study context: COVID-19 samples from acute and convalescent phases originated in the United States, Italy and Spain. The analysed material was cDNA or gDNA that came from T cells, B-cell-depleted T cells, or PBMCs.

Per the original methods: Researchers report that nucleated cell counts were estimated from reference gene primer amplification. The protocol was immunoSEQ multiplex PCR, while the TCRdb copy is restricted to in-frame clones and leaves out a portion. V, J and clone size are taken as reported in that table, and D and trimming were inferred from the DNA itself. Among fewer than 400,000 clones listed, roughly 85% were seen once. The TCR sequence derives from a young woman with acute or convalescent COVID-19. Specimen: peripheral blood.

CDR3 coding DNA: TGTGCCAGTAAGTACTCCTGGAACACTGAAGCTTTCTTT. Protein: CASKYSWNTEAFF. The chain carries TRBV19 and TRBJ1-1; D is unresolved. Germline CDR1 is LNHDA and CDR2 is SQIVND (reference sequence). The CDR3 covers 13 residues. V lost 7 bases, J lost 1 base, and 10 bases lay in between.